These 12 T cell receptor beta chains were all obtained from the same sample, sequenced in a study of blood T cell repertoires in COVID-19. Data came from immunoSEQ multiplex PCR; TCRdb stores just in-frame clones and leaves some out. The top ten hold approximately 4.3% of the sample, which has around 59,000 clones, approximately 86% seen once. Sequencing was carried out using peripheral blood. Receptor source: a man between 60 and 75 years old with acute or convalescent COVID-19.

The rearrangement joins TRBV2 to TRBJ2-2, with 8 bases identical to TRBD1. Germline V CDR1 and CDR2: SNHLY, FYNNEI. With 5 bases clipped from V and 4 bases from J, the junction kept 6 bases outside the gene matches. This CDR3 is built from 15 residues. This chain's CDR3 is CASSIDRGSTGELFF. CDR3 bases: TGTGCCAGCAGTATCGACAGGGGTAGCACCGGGGAGCTGTTTTTT.

The chain has TRBV28 and TRBJ2-3; 7 bases are a match to TRBD2. The CDR3 is made up of 14 amino acids. Germline CDR1 is MDHEN and CDR2 is SYDVKM. V lost 3 bases, J lost 1 base, and 1 base stayed unmatched. The CDR3 coding sequence is TGTGCCAGCAGTTTGGCGGGAGGCACAGATACGCAGTATTTT. The encoded protein is CASSLAGGTDTQYF.

J is TRBJ1-1 and V is TRBV28, with D possibly matching TRBD1 (5 bases). Trimming took 9 bases from V and 0 from J, leaving 8 bases between them. The CDR3 spans 12 residues. In germline, CDR1 is MDHEN, CDR2 SYDVKM. CDR3 nucleotides: TGTGCCAGTGAACAGGTGAACACTGAAGCTTTCTTT. It is translated as CASEQVNTEAFF.

The chain links TRBV5-4 to TRBJ2-2, with TRBD2 matching 8 bases. J lost 0 bases, V lost 0 bases, and 1 base had no gene match. Germline V gene data show CDR1 as SGHNT and CDR2 as YYREEE (reference sequence). The CDR3 totals 16 residues. CDR3 protein: CASSLGLATNTGELFF. CDR3 nucleotides: TGTGCCAGCAGCTTGGGACTAGCGACGAACACCGGGGAGCTGTTTTTT. Based on the CDR3 plus reference TRBV5-4 and TRBJ2-2, the full variable domain is ETGVTQSPTHLIKTRGQQVTLRCSSQSGHNTVSWYQQALGQGPQFIFQYYREEENGRGNFPPRFSGLQFPNYSSELNVNALELDDSALYLCASSLGLATNTGELFFGEGSRLTVL.

This chain connects TRBV28 to TRBJ2-2; perhaps TRBD2 as D (6 bases). Germline V gene lookup returns CDR1 MDHEN and CDR2 SYDVKM. Deletions cut 3 bases from V and 7 bases from J, with 12 bases between. The CDR3 loop spans 14 amino acids. The CDR3 spells CASSLLQEGGELFF. The CDR3 DNA is TGTGCCAGCAGTTTGCTACAGGAGGGCGGGGAGCTGTTTTTT.

This chain uses TRBV2 with TRBJ2-7, with TRBD2 matching over 13 bases. Germline values: CDR1 SNHLY, CDR2 FYNNEI. V dropped 4 bases and J dropped 11; count of bases not matched to a gene: 5. This CDR3 comprises 13 residues. CDR3 sequence reads: CASSGTSGRMEYF. DNA for the CDR3: TGTGCCAGCAGTGGGACTAGCGGGAGAATGGAGTACTTC.

This chain links TRBV5-1 with TRBJ1-2; the match to TRBD1 covers 8 bases. Germline V gene sequence: CDR1 SGHRS, CDR2 YFSETQ. After removal of 0 bases from V and 4 bases from J, the junction contained 5 bases not matched to a gene. This CDR3 contains 15 residues. The CDR3 DNA sequence: TGCGCCAGCAGCTTGGGAGACAGGGGTGTCTATGGCTACACCTTC. This sequence encodes CASSLGDRGVYGYTF.

The gene calls are TRBV28 and TRBJ2-2; the match to TRBD1 covers 11 bases. With V trimmed by 9 bases and J by 4 bases, 4 bases remained unmatched. This CDR3 is 14 amino acids long. The germline V gene encodes CDR1 MDHEN and CDR2 SYDVKM. CDR3 sequence: CASGTGGITGELFF. CDR3 bases: TGTGCCAGTGGGACAGGGGGTATCACCGGGGAGCTGTTTTTT.

The V and J genes are TRBV28 and TRBJ1-2; TRBD1 matches 7 bases. Germline V CDR1 and CDR2: MDHEN, SYDVKM. The J segment lost 5 bases and the V segment lost 8 bases, leaving 5 bases of the junction unmatched. The CDR3 length is 12 residues. The CDR3 reads CASAAGGYGYTF. The CDR3 nucleotides are TGTGCCAGCGCGGCAGGGGGTTATGGCTACACCTTC.

CDR3 sequence reads: CASTNRAGGEPYEQYF. DNA for the CDR3: TGTGCCAGCACCAACCGGGCGGGAGGAGAACCTTACGAGCAGTACTTC. V gene TRBV5-4 combines with J gene TRBJ2-7; 8 bases align to TRBD2. After removal of 6 bases from V and 4 bases from J, the junction contained 15 bases not matched to a gene. The germline V gene encodes CDR1 SGHNT and CDR2 YYREEE (reference sequence). This CDR3 has 16 amino acids.

The chain couples TRBV24-1 to TRBJ2-3, with 10 bases matching TRBD1. V shed 0 bases and J 1 base; nucleotides not matched to a gene: 3. Germline V gene lookup returns CDR1 KGHDR and CDR2 SFDVKD. The CDR3 totals 17 residues. In DNA form, the CDR3 reads TGTGCCACCAGTGATTTGCGCGGACAGGGGGGCACAGATACGCAGTATTTT. Protein product: CATSDLRGQGGTDTQYF.

This clone was counted once. The chain is built from TRBV2 and TRBJ1-2, with 9 bases aligning to TRBD1. This CDR3 has 16 amino acids. With 2 bases clipped from V and 2 bases from J, the junction kept 6 bases outside the gene matches. Germline lookup yields CDR1 SNHLY and CDR2 FYNNEI. In DNA form, the CDR3 reads TGTGCCAGCAGTGAACTCCCAGGGACAGGGAACTATGGCTACACCTTC. Protein product: CASSELPGTGNYGYTF.